The T cell receptor beta chain described here comes from a study of identical twins. Study findings and constraints: Fewer insertions characterized abundant cord blood beta clonotypes, whereas memory repertoires showed none.

This clonotype was counted many times. Its antigen remains unknown. TCRdb itself ran the 5' RACE reads through MiXCR, one entry per CDR3 protein. Here the sample spans 400,000 to 500,000 distinct CDR3 sequences, approximately 15% being singletons. This sample also appeared in a second study, on yellow fever vaccine responses in identical twins.

What was sequenced was CD4+ T cells sorted from blood. The sequence came from a woman between 18 and 29 years old in good health.

Here the CDR3 reads CASSQDLTGGLSGNTIYF. The DNA for the CDR3 is TGTGCCAGCAGCCAAGATCTTACAGGGGGCCTCTCTGGAAACACCATATATTTT. The chain couples TRBV4-2 to TRBJ1-3; TRBD1 matches 9 bases. In germline, CDR1 is LGHNA, CDR2 YNFKEQ. The V segment lost 0 bases and the J segment 0 bases; nucleotides outside the gene matches: 6. CDR3 size: 18 residues.